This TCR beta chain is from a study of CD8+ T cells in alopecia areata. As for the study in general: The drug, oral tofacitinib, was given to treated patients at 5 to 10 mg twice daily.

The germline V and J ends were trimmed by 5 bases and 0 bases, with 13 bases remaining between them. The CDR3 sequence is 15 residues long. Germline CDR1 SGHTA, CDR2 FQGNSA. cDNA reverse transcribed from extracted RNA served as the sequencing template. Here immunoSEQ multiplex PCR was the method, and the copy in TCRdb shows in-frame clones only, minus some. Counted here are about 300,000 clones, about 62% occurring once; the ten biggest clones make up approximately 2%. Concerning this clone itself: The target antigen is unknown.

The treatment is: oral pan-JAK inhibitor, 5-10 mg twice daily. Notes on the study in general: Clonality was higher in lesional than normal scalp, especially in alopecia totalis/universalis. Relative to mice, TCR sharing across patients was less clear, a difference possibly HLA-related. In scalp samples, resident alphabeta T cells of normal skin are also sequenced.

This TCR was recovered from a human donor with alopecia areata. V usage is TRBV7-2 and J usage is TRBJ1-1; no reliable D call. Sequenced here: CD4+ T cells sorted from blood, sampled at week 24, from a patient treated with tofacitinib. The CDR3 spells CASSPTRELNTEAFF. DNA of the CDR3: TGTGCCAGCAGCCCCACCCGAGAGCTGAACACTGAAGCTTTCTTT.